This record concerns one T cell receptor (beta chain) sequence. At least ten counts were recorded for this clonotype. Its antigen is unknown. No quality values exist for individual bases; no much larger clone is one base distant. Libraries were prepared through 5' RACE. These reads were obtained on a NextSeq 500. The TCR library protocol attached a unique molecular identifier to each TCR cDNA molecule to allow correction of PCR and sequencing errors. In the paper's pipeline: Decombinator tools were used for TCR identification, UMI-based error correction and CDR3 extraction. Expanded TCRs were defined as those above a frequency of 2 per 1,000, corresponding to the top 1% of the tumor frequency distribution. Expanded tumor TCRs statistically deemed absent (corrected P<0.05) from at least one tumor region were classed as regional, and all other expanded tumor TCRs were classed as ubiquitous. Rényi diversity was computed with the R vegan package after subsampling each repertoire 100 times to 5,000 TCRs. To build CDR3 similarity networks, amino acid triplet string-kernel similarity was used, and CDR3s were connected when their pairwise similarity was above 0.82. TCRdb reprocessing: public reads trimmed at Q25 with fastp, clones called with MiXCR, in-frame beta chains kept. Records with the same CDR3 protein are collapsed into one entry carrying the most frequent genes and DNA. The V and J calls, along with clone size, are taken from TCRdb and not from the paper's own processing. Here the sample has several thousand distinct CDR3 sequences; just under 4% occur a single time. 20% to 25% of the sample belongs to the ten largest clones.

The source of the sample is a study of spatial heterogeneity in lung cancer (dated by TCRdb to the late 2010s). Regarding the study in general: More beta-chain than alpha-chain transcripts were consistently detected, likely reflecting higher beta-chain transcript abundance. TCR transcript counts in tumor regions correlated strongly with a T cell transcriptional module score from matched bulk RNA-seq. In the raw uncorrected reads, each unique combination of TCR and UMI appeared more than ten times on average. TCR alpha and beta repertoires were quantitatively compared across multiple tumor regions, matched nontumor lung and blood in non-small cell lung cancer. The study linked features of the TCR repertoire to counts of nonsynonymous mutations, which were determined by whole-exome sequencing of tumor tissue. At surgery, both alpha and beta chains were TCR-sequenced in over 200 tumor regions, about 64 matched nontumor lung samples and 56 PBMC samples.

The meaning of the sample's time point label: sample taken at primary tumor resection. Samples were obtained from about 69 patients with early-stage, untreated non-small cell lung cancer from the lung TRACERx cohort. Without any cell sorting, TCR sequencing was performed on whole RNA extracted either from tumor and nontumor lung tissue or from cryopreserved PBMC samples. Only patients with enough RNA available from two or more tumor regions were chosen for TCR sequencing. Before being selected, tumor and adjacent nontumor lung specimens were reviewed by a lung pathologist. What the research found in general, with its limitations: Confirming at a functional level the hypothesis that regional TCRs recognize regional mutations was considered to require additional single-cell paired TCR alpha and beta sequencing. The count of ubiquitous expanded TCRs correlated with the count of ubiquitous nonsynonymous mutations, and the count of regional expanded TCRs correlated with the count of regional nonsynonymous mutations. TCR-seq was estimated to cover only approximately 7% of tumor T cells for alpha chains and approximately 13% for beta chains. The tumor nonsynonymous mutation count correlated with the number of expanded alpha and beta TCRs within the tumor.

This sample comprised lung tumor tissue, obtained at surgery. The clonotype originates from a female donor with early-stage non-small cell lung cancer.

The nucleotides read TGCGCCAGCAGCTCTTCCGGGCGAAACACTGAAGCTTTCTTT. Its translation reads: CASSSSGRNTEAFF. The sequence joins TRBV5-1 to TRBJ1-1; the D segment cannot be called with confidence. From the cysteine through the phenylalanine, the CDR3 covers 14 amino acids. The entry retains the CDR3 DNA only, 42 bases that are in frame from base 1. The junction carries 11 bases between V and J, which are trimmed by 3 bases and 2 bases respectively. Sequences SGHRS (CDR1) and YFSETQ (CDR2) are obtained from the germline V gene.